Listed below are T cell receptor beta chains from one sample, sequenced in a study of blood T cell repertoires in COVID-19. TCRdb's copy holds only in-frame clones and misses some; the assay was immunoSEQ multiplex PCR. The table has some 350,000 clones, nearly 90% seen once. The sequenced sample was peripheral blood. The receptors come from a man aged 18 to 30 with active or convalescent COVID-19. The CDR3 runs from the conserved cysteine through the conserved F or W. The D gene is left open where the match is weak. Rows may omit the clone size; those that give it use once, few, many or a size class.

clone_size,d_call,cdr3_length,v_call,j_call,cdr3_nt,cdr3_aa
.,.,13,TRBV7-9,TRBJ1-1,TGTGCCAGCAGCTTTCCAGGGAACACTGAAGCTTTCTTT,CASSFPGNTEAFF
.,.,15,TRBV2,TRBJ1-5,TGTGCCAGCAGTGAATGGGGTCAGGGCGGTCAGCCCCAGCATTTT,CASSEWGQGGQPQHF
.,.,15,TRBV6-2/TRBV6-3,TRBJ2-7,TGTGCCAGCAGTGCCAGGAGTTGGAGGTCCTACGAGCAGTACTTC,CASSARSWRSYEQYF
.,.,16,TRBV11-2,TRBJ1-6,TGTGCCAGCAGCTTAGGTCCCAGGGGCGGGGGGTCACCCCTCCACTTT,CASSLGPRGGGSPLHF
.,.,15,TRBV7-2,TRBJ2-1,TGTGCCAGCAGCTCGTTTGGCGGGACCTACAATGAGCAGTTCTTC,CASSSFGGTYNEQFF
.,.,16,TRBV7-2,TRBJ2-7,TGTGCCAGCAGCTTAGATGGCGGGACAGTTTCCTACGAGCAGTACTTC,CASSLDGGTVSYEQYF
few,TRBD2,17,TRBV3-1/TRBV3-2,TRBJ2-7,TGTGCCAGCAGCCAAGATAGCGGGAGGGGTTTCCCCTACGAGCAGTACTTC,CASSQDSGRGFPYEQYF
.,.,15,TRBV6-1,TRBJ2-1,TGTGCCAGCAGTGAAGGCACCCGGGCCTACAATGAGCAGTTCTTC,CASSEGTRAYNEQFF
.,.,13,TRBV28,TRBJ1-2,TGTGCCAGCAGTTTCCCAGGGGACCGGGGCTACACCTTC,CASSFPGDRGYTF
.,TRBD2,16,TRBV7-7,TRBJ2-5,TGTGCTAGCAGCCTAACACAGACTAGCGGAAAAGAGACCCAGTACTTC,CASSLTQTSGKETQYF
.,.,13,TRBV10-3,TRBJ1-4,TGTGCCGGCAGTCCGGGAGAGAATGAAAAACTGTTTTTT,CAGSPGENEKLFF
.,TRBD2,13,TRBV6-5,TRBJ2-7,TGTGCCAGCAGAGATGGACTAGCGGGGGTGAGGAACTTC,CASRDGLAGVRNF
.,TRBD2,14,TRBV11-2,TRBJ2-1,TGTGCCAGCAGCTCCTTAGCGGGCCACAATGAGCAGTTCTTC,CASSSLAGHNEQFF
.,.,16,TRBV19,TRBJ2-3,TGTGCCAGCACCCCTGGGCTTTCACTTAGCACAGATACGCAGTATTTT,CASTPGLSLSTDTQYF
.,.,11,TRBV19,TRBJ2-1,TGTGCCACTCTGGGTGGGCCTCAGACGTTCTTC,CATLGGPQTFF
.,TRBD1,16,TRBV7-9,TRBJ2-2,TGTGCCAGCAGCTACGGGACAGGGTTCTACACCGGGGAGCTGTTTTTT,CASSYGTGFYTGELFF
.,.,12,TRBV30,TRBJ2-1,TGTGCCTGGAATAGTAGGGGCAATGAGCAGTTCTTC,CAWNSRGNEQFF
.,TRBD2,16,TRBV5-1,TRBJ2-1,TGCGCCAGCAGACCGTCCCTAGCGGGGTCAAGCAATGAGCAGTTCTTC,CASRPSLAGSSNEQFF
.,.,12,TRBV27,TRBJ2-2,TGTGCCAGCAGTTCCAGGGCCGGGGAGCTGTTTTTT,CASSSRAGELFF
.,.,17,TRBV5-6,TRBJ2-3,TGTGCCAGCAGCTCAAACAGGGTACTTCCCAGGCCAGATACGCAGTATTTT,CASSSNRVLPRPDTQYF
.,TRBD1,14,TRBV27,TRBJ1-2,TGTGCCAGCAGCAAACAGGGGGCAGGCTATGGCTACACCTTC,CASSKQGAGYGYTF
.,.,16,TRBV7-2,TRBJ2-7,TGTGCCAGCACCGATTGGCCACAGGAAGGGTCCTACGAGCAGTACTTC,CASTDWPQEGSYEQYF
once,TRBD1,16,TRBV11-3,TRBJ2-3,TGTGCCAGCAGCGTCAGGGGGCACCACGGGACAGATACGCAGTATTTT,CASSVRGHHGTDTQYF
.,.,16,TRBV19,TRBJ1-2,TGTGCCAGTAGTTTCCAAGACAGGAGCGGAAACTATGGCTACACCTTC,CASSFQDRSGNYGYTF
.,.,16,TRBV5-6,TRBJ2-2,TGTGCCAGCAGCCTAGACACCGGTCGGGGCACCGGGGAGCTGTTTTTT,CASSLDTGRGTGELFF
.,.,14,TRBV11-2,TRBJ2-7,TGTGCCAGCAGCTTAGTAAGGACAGACTACGAGCAGTACTTC,CASSLVRTDYEQYF
.,.,13,TRBV3-1/TRBV3-2,TRBJ2-7,TGTGCCAGCAGCCAACTAGATACCTACGAGCAGTACTTC,CASSQLDTYEQYF
few,.,13,TRBV6-5,TRBJ1-5,TGTGCCAGCAGGAGAGACTACAATCAGCCCCAGCATTTT,CASRRDYNQPQHF
.,.,13,TRBV5-6,TRBJ1-5,TGTGCCAGCAGTGGGGGGAGCAATCAGCCCCAGCATTTT,CASSGGSNQPQHF